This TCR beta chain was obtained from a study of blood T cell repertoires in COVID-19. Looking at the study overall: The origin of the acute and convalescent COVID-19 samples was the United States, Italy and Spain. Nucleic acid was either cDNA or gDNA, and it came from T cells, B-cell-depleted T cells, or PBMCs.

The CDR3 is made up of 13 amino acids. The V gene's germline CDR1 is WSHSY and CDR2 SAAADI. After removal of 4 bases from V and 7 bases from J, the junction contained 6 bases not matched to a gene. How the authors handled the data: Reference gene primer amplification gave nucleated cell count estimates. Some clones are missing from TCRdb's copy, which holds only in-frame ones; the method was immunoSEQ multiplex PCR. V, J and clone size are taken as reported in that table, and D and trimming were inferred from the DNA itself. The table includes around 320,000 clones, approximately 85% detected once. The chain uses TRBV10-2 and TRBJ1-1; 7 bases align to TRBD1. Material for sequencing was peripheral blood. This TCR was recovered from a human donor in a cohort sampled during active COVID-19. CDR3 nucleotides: TGCGCCAGCAGTGGGAAGGGGGCCATTGAAGCTTTCTTT. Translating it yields CASSGKGAIEAFF.